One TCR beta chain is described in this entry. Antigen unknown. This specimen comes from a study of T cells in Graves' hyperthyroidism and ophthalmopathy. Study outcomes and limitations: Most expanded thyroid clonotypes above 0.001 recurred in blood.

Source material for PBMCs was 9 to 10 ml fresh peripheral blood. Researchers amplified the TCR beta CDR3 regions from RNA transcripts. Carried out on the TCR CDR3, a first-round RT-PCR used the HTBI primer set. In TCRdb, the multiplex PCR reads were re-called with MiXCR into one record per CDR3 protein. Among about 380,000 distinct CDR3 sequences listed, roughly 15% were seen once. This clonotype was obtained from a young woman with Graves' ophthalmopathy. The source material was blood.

In DNA form, the CDR3 reads TGCGCCAGCAGCCAAGATAGACAGGGGGGTCACTATGGCTACACCTTC. It is translated as CASSQDRQGGHYGYTF. This chain links TRBV4-1 with TRBJ1-2, with 9 bases fitting TRBD1. Germline assignment: CDR1 MGHRA and CDR2 YSYEKL. V lost 0 bases and J lost 3; bases outside the gene matches: 5. This CDR3 has 16 residues.